The text below deals with one T cell receptor beta chain. This sample is drawn from a study of blood T cell repertoires in COVID-19. The assay was immunoSEQ multiplex PCR, and TCRdb's table has in-frame clones only and misses some. Of about 260,000 clones in the sample, 70% to 85% are singletons; the top ten hold over 1.5%. CDR1 MNHEY and CDR2 SVGAGI come from the germline V gene. The CDR3 runs 15 residues. Trimming cost V 4 bases and J 0 bases, with 11 bases left between them. This sequence joins TRBV6-5 and TRBJ2-3, with D perhaps TRBD2 (7 bases). The sequencing sample was made of peripheral blood. The sequence was obtained from a woman of 80 years or more with acute or convalescent COVID-19. This chain's CDR3 is CASSFGGGSTDTQYF. The CDR3 DNA sequence: TGTGCCAGCAGTTTCGGCGGGGGCAGCACAGATACGCAGTATTTT.